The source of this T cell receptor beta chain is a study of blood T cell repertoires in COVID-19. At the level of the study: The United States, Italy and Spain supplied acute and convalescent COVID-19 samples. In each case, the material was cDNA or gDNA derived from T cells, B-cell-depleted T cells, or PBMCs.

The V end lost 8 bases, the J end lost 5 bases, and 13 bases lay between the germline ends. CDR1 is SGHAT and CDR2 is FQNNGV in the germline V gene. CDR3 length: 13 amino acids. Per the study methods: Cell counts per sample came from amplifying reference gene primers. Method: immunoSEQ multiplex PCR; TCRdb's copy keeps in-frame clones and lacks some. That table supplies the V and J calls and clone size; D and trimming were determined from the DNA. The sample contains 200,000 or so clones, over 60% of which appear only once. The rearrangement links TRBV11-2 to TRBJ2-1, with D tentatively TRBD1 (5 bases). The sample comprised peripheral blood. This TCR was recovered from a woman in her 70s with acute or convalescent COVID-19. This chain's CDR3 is CASARALNNEQFF. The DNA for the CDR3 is TGTGCCAGCGCCAGGGCCCTAAACAATGAGCAGTTCTTC.